In its sample, the clone carrying this TCR beta chain was seen many times. The sample belongs to a study of neurological immune-mediated disorders. MiXCR, run by TCRdb on the 5' RACE reads, gives a single entry per CDR3 protein. Among roughly 61,000 distinct CDR3 sequences listed, over 8.5% were seen once. Time point in this sample: longitudinal time-point 1 (baseline). The germline V gene encodes CDR1 SGHRS and CDR2 YFSETQ. V trimming: 3 bases; J trimming: 0 bases; junction bases outside the gene matches: 4. The CDR3 contains 16 residues. The receptor's source is a male donor with HTLV-1-associated myelopathy (HAM/TSP). The chain carries TRBV5-1 and TRBJ1-1; TRBD1 matches 11 bases. Material for sequencing was PBMCs. The CDR3 loop is CASSYGTGGMNTEAFF. DNA for the CDR3: TGCGCCAGCAGCTATGGGACAGGGGGGATGAACACTGAAGCTTTCTTT.